This T cell receptor (beta chain) was captured in a study of blood T cell repertoires in COVID-19. Repertoires were generated with immunoSEQ multiplex PCR, while TCRdb's copy carries only in-frame clones and drops some. The profile shows about 190,000 clones, roughly 84% of them singletons. V gave up 3 bases and J gave up 3 bases; unmatched junction bases: 9. Germline values: CDR1 LNHDA, CDR2 SQIVND (reference sequence). This CDR3 is built from 16 residues. This TCR was sampled from a woman younger than 45 who had been exposed to COVID-19. What was sequenced was PBMCs or T cells enriched from blood (not recorded which). The chain employs TRBV19 and TRBJ2-7; 9 bases match TRBD1. CDR3 coding DNA: TGTGCCAGTAGTATCATGATCGGGACAGGGTACTACGAGCAGTACTTC. As protein: CASSIMIGTGYYEQYF.